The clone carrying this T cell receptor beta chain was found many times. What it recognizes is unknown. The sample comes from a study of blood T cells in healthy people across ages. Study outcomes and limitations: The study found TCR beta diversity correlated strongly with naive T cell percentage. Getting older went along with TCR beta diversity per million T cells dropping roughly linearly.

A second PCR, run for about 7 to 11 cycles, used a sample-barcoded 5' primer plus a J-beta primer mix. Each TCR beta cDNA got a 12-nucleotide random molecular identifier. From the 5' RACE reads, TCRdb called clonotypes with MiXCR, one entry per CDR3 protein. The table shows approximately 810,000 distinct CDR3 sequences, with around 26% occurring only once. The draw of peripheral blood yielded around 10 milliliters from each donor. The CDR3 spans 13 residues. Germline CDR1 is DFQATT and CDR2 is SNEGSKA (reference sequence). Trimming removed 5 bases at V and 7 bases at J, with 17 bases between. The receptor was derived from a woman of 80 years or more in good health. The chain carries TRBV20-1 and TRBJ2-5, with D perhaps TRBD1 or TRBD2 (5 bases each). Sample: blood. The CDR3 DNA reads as TGCAGTGCTGAGGGACGCACCCCAGGGACCCAGTACTTC. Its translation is CSAEGRTPGTQYF.